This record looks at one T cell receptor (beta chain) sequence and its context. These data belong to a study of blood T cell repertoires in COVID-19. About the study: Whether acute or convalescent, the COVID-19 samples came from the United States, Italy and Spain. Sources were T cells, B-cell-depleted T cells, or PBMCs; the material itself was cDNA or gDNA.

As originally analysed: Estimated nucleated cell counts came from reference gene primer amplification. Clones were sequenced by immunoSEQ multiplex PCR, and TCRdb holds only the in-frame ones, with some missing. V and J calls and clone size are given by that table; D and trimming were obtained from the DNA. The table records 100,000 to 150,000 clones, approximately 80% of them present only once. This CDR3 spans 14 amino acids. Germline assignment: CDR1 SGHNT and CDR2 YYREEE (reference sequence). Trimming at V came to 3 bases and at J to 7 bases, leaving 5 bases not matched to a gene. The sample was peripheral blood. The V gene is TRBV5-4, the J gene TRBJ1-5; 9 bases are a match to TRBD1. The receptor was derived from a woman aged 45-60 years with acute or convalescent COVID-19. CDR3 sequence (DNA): TGTGCCAGCAGCTCAGGACAGGGGAACCAGCCCCAGCATTTT. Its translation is CASSSGQGNQPQHF.